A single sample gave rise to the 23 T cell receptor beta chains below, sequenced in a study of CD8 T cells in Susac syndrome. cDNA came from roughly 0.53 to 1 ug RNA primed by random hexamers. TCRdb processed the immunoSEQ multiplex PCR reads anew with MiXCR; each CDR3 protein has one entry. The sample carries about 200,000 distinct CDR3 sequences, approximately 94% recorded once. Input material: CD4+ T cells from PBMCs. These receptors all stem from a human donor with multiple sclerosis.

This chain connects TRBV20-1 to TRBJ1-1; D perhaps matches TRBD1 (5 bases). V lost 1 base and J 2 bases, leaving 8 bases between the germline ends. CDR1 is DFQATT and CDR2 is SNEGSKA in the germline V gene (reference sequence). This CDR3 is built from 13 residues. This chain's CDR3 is CSARAQGNTEAFF. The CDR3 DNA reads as TGCAGTGCTAGAGCTCAGGGCAACACTGAAGCTTTCTTT.

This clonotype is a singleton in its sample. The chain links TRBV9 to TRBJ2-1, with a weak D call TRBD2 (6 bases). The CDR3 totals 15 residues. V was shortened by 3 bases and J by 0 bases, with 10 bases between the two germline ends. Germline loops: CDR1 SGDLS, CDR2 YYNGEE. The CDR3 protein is CASSATGDSYNEQFF. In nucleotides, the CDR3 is TGTGCCAGCAGCGCCACGGGGGACTCCTACAATGAGCAGTTCTTC.

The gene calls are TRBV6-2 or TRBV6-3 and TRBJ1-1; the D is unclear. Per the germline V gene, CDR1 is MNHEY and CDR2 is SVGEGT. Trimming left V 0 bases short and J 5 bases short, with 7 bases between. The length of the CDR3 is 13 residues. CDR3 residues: CASSYSGWTEAFF. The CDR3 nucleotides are TGTGCCAGCAGTTACTCGGGGTGGACTGAAGCTTTCTTT.

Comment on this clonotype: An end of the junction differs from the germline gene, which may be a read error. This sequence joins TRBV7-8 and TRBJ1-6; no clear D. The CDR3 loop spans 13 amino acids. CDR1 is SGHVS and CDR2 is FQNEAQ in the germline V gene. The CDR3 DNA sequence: TGTGCCAGCACCGCATGGGATAACTCACCCCTCCACTTT. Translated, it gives CASTAWDNSPLHF.

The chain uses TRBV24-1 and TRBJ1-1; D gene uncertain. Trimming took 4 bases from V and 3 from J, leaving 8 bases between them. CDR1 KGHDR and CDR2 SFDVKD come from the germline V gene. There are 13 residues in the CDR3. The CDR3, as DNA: TGTGCCACCAGTGACCCCTATCACACTGAAGCTTTCTTT. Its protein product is CATSDPYHTEAFF.

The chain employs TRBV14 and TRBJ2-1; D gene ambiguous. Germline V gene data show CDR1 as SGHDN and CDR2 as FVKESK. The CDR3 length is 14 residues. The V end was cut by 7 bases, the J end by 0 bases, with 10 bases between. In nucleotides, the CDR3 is TGTGCCAGCACCCTCGATAGCTCCTACAATGAGCAGTTCTTC. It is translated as CASTLDSSYNEQFF.

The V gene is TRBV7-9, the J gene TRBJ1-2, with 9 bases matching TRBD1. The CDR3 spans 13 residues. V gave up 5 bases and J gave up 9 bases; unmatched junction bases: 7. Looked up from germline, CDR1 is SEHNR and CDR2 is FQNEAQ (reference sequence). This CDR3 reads CASSPGDRVRYTF. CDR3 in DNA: TGTGCCAGCAGCCCCGGGGACAGGGTGCGCTACACCTTC.

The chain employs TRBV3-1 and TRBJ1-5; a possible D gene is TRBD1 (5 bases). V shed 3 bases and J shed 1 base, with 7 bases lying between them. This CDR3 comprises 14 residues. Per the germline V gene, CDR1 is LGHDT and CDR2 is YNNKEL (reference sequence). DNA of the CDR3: TGTGCCAGCAGCCATGACAGAAGCAATCAGCCCCAGCATTTT. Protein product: CASSHDRSNQPQHF.

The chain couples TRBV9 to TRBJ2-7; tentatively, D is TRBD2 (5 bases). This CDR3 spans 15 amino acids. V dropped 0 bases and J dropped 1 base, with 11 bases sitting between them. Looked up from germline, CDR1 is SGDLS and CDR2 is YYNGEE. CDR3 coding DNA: TGTGCCAGCAGCGTAGAGGCTAGCCCATCCTACGAGCAGTACTTC. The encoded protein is CASSVEASPSYEQYF.

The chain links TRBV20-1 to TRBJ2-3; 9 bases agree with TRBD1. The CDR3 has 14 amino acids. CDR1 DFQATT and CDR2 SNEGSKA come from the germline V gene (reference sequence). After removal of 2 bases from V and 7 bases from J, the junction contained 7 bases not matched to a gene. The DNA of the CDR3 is TGCAGTGCTAGACCGGGACAGGGCGGATATACGCAGTATTTT. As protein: CSARPGQGGYTQYF.

The CDR3 here is CAWVQVLSGELFF. The CDR3 DNA sequence: TGTGCCTGGGTTCAGGTCCTCTCCGGGGAGCTGTTTTTT. The rearrangement links TRBV30 to TRBJ2-2, with unresolved D. The CDR3 is 13 residues long. Germline V lookup: CDR1 GTSNPN, CDR2 SVGIG (reference sequence). Trimming cost V 5 bases and J 6 bases, with 13 bases left between them.

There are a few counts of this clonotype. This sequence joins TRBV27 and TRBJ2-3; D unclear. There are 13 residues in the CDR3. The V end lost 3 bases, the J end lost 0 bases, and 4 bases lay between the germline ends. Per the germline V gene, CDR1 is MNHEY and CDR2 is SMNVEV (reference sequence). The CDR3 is CASSLTSTDTQYF. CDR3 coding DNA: TGTGCCAGCAGTTTGACTAGCACAGATACGCAGTATTTT.

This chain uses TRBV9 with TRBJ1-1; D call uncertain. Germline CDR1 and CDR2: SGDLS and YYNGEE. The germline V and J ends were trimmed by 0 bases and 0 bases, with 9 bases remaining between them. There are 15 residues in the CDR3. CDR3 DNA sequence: TGTGCCAGCAGCGTAGGCCACAGAGTGAACACTGAAGCTTTCTTT. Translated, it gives CASSVGHRVNTEAFF.

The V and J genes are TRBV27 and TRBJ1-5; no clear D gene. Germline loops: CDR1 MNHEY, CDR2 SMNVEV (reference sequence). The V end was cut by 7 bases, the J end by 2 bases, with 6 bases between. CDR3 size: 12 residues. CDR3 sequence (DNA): TGTGCCAGCATCCGGGGCAATCAGCCCCAGCATTTT. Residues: CASIRGNQPQHF.

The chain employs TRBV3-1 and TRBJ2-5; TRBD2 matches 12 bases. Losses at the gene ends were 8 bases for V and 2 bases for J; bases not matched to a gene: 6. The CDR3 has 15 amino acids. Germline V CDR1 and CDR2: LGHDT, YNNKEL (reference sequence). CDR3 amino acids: CASFTSGGIQETQYF. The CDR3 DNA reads TGTGCCAGCTTCACTAGCGGGGGGATACAAGAGACCCAGTACTTC.

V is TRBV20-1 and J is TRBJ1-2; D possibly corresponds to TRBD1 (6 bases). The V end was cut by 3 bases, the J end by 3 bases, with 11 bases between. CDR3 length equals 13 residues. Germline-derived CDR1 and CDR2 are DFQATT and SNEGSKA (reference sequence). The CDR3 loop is CSASYRVDYGYTF. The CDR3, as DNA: TGCAGTGCTAGCTACAGGGTGGACTATGGCTACACCTTC.

The CDR3 sequence is CASSFLAATEAFF. In DNA form, the CDR3 reads TGTGCCAGCAGTTTCCTGGCAGCTACTGAAGCTTTCTTT. This chain links TRBV12-3 or TRBV12-4 with TRBJ1-1; no definite D call. The CDR3 runs 13 residues. The ends were cut back, 3 bases at V and 5 bases at J, with 10 bases in the middle.

The DNA of the CDR3 is TGCAGCGCAGGGGGGCTGATCGGGGGAGAGACCCAGTACTTC. Protein: CSAGGLIGGETQYF. The genes are TRBV29-1 and TRBJ2-5; tentative D call: TRBD1 (7 bases). The germline V gene has CDR1 SQVTM and CDR2 ANQGSEA. V gave up 7 bases and J gave up 4 bases, with 19 bases separating them. This CDR3 has 14 residues.

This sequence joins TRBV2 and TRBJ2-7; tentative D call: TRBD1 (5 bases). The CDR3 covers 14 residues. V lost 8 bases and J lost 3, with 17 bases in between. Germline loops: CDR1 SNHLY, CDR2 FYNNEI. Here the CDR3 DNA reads TGTGCCAGCGGTCAGGGCACCCTTCACTACGAGCAGTACTTC. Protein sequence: CASGQGTLHYEQYF.

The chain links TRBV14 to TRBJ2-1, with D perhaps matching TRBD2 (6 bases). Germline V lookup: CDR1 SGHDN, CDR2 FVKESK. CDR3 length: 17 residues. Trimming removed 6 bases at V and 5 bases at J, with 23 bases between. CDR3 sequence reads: CASSQWVTAGFNNEQFF. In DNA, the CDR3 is TGTGCCAGCAGTCAGTGGGTGACAGCGGGTTTTAACAATGAGCAGTTCTTC.

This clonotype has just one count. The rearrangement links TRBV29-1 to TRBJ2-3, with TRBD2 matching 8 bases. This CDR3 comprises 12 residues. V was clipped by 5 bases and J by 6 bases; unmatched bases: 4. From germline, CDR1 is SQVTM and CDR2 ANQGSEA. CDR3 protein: CSVRSGEDTQYF. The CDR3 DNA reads TGCAGCGTTCGTAGCGGGGAGGATACGCAGTATTTT.

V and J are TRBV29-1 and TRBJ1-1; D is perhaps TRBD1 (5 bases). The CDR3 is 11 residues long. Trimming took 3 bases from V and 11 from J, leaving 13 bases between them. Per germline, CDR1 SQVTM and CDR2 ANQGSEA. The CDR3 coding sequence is TGCAGCGTTGATCCCAGGGTGGAGGCTTTCTTT. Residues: CSVDPRVEAFF.

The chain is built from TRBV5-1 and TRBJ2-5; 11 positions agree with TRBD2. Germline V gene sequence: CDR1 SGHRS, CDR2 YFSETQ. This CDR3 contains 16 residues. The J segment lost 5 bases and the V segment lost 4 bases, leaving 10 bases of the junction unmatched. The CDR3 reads CASSTRLAGTVETQYF. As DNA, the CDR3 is TGCGCCAGCAGCACCCGACTAGCGGGGACAGTGGAGACCCAGTACTTC.